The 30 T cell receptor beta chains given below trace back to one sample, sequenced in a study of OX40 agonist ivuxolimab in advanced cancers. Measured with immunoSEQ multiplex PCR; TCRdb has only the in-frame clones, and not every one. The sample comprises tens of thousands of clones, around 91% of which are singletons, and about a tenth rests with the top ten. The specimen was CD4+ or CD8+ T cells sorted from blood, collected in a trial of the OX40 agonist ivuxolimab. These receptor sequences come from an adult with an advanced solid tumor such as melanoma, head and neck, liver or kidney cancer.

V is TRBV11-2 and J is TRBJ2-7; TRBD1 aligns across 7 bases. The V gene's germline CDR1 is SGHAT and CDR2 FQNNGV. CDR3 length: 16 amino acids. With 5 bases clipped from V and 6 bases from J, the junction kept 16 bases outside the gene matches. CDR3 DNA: TGTGCCAGCAGCCAAGATCCAACGGACAGGCTAGCCGAGCAGTACTTC. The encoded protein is CASSQDPTDRLAEQYF.

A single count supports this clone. The CDR3 coding sequence is TGTGCCAGCAGCGCTTGGACCGCGGATAATTCACCCCTCCACTTT. Protein product: CASSAWTADNSPLHF. The chain combines TRBV9 with TRBJ1-6; D unclear. The CDR3 covers 15 residues. Trimming removed 3 bases from V and 5 bases from J, with 12 bases in between. Germline assignment: CDR1 SGDLS and CDR2 YYNGEE. The whole variable domain, remainder taken from reference TRBV9 and TRBJ1-6, is DSGVTQTPKHLITATGQRVTLRCSPRSGDLSVYWYQQSLDQGLQFLIQYYNGEERAKGNILERFSAQQFPDLHSELNLSSLELGDSALYFCASSAWTADNSPLHFGNGTRLTVT.

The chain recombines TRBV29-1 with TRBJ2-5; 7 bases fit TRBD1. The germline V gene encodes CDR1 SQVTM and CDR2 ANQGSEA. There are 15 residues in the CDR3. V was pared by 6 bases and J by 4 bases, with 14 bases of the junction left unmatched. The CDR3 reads CSVDQTGEWRETQYF. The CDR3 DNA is TGCAGCGTCGACCAAACAGGGGAGTGGCGAGAGACCCAGTACTTC.

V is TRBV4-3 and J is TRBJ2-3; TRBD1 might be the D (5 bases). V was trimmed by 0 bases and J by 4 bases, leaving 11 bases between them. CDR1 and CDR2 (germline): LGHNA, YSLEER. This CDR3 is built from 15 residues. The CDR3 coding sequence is TGCGCCAGCAGCCAAGACAGGGTTGGGGCAGATACGCAGTATTTT. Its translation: CASSQDRVGADTQYF.

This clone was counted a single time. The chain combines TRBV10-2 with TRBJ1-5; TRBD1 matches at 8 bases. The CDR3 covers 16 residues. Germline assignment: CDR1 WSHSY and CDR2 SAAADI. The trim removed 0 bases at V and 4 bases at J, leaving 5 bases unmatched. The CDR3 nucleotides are TGCGCCAGCAGTGAGTCTCCCGGGACAGGAAATCAGCCCCAGCATTTT. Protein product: CASSESPGTGNQPQHF.

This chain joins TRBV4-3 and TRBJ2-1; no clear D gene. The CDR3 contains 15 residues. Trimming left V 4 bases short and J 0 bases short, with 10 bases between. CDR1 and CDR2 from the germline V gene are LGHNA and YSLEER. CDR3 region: CASSPSSSSYNEQFF. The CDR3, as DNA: TGCGCCAGCAGCCCCTCCTCGAGCTCCTACAATGAGCAGTTCTTC.

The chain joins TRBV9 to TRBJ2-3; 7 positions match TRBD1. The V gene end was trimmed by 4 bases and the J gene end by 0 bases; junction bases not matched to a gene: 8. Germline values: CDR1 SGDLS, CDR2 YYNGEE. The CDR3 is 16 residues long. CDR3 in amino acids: CASSLLGTASTDTQYF. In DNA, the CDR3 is TGTGCCAGCAGCCTCCTGGGGACAGCTAGCACAGATACGCAGTATTTT.

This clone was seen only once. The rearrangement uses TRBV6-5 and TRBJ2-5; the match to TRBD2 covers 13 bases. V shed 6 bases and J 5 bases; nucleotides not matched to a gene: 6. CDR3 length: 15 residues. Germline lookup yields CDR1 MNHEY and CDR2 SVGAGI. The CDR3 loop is CASSGLAGVTETQYF. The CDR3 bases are TGTGCCAGCAGCGGACTAGCGGGAGTTACCGAGACCCAGTACTTC.

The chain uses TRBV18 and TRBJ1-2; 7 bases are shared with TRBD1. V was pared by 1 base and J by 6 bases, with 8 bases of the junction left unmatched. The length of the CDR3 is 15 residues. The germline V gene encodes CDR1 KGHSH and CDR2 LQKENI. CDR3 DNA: TGTGCCAGCTCACCACTCTCCGGGACAGCAGATGGCTACACCTTC. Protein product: CASSPLSGTADGYTF.

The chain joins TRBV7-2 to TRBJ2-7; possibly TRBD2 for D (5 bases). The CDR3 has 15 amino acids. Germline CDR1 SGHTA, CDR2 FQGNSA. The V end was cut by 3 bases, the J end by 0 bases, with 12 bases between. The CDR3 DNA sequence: TGTGCCAGCAGCTTCCTGGCGGGCTCCTCCTACGAGCAGTACTTC. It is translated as CASSFLAGSSYEQYF.

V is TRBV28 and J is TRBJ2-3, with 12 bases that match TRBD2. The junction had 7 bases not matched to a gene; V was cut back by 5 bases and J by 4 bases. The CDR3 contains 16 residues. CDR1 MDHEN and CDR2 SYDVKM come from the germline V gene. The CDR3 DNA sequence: TGTGCCAGCAGTCCCTCACTAGCGGGGGGCGCAGATACGCAGTATTTT. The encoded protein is CASSPSLAGGADTQYF.

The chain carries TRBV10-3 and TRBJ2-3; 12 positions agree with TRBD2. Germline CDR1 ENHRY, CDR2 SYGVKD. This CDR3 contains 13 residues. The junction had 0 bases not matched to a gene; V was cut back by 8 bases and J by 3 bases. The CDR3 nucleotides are TGTGCCATCGGACTAGCGGGGACAGATACGCAGTATTTT. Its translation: CAIGLAGTDTQYF.

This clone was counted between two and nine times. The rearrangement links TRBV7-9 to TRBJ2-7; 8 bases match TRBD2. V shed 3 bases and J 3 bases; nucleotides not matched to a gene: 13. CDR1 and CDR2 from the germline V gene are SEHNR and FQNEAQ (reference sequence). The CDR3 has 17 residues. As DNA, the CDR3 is TGTGCCAGCAGCTTTGGGTATGGACTAGCTCTAGACTACGAGCAGTACTTC. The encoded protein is CASSFGYGLALDYEQYF.

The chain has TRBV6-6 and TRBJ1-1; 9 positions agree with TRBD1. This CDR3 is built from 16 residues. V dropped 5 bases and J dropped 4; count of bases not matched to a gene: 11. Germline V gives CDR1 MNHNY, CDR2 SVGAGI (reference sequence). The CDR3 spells CASSKRQGEYGTEAFF. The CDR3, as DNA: TGTGCCAGCAGTAAACGACAGGGGGAGTACGGCACTGAAGCTTTCTTT.

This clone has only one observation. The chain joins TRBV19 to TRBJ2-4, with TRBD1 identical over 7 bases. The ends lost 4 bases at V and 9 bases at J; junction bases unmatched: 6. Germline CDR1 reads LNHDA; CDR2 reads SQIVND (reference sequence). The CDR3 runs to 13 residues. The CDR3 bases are TGTGCCAGTAGTACGACAGGGCTCGTCATTCAGTACTTC. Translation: CASSTTGLVIQYF.

The CDR3 here is CASSTRTGRSSGANVLTF. The CDR3 bases are TGTGCCAGCAGTACCCGGACAGGGAGGAGCTCTGGGGCCAACGTCCTGACTTTC. The J gene is TRBJ2-6, the V gene TRBV28; 8 bases map to TRBD1. Unmatched junction bases numbered 9, after V lost 5 bases and J lost 0 bases. Germline CDR1 and CDR2: MDHEN and SYDVKM. The CDR3 runs 18 residues.

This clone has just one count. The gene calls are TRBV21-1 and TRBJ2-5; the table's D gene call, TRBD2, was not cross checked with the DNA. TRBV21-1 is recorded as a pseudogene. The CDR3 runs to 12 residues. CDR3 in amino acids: CASSPYTWTQYF. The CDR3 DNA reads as TGTGCCAGCAGTCCTTATACTTGGACCCAGTACTTC.

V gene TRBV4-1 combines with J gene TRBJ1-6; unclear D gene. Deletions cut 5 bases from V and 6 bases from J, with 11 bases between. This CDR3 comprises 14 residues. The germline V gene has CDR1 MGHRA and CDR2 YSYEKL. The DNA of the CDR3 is TGCGCCAGCAGCGAAGGACTGTTTAATTCACCCCTCCACTTT. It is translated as CASSEGLFNSPLHF.

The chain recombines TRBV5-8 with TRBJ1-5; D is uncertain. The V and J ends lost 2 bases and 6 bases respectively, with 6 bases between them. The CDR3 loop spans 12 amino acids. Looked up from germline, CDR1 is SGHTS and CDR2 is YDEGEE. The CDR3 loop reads CASSFTGQPQHF. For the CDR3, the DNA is TGTGCCAGCAGCTTCACGGGTCAGCCCCAGCATTTT.

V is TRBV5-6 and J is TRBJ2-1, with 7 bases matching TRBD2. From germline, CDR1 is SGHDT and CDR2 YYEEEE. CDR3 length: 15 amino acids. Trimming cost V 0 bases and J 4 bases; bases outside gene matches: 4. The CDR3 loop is CASSLVASGYNEQFF. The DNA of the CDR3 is TGTGCCAGCAGCTTGGTGGCTAGCGGTTACAATGAGCAGTTCTTC. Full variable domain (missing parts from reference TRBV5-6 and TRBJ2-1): DAGVTQSPTHLIKTRGQQVTLRCSPKSGHDTVSWYQQALGQGPQFIFQYYEEEERQRGNFPDRFSGHQFPNYSSELNVNALLLGDSALYLCASSLVASGYNEQFFGPGTRLTVL.

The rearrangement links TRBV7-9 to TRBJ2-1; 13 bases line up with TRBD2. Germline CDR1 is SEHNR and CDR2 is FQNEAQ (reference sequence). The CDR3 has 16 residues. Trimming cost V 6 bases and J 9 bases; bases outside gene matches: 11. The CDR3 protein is CASSLTSGRAVGEQFF. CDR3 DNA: TGTGCCAGCAGTCTTACTAGCGGGAGGGCCGTTGGTGAGCAGTTCTTC.

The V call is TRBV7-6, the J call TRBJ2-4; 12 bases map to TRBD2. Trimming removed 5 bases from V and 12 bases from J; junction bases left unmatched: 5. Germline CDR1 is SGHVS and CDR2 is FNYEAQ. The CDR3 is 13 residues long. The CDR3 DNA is TGTGCCAGCAGCCCCCTAGCGGGAGGGCCTCAGTACTTC. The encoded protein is CASSPLAGGPQYF.

The CDR3 is CASSQGVWNRLRNSPLHF. The CDR3 bases are TGCGCCAGCAGCCAAGGGGTATGGAACAGGTTGCGTAATTCACCCCTCCACTTT. The genes are TRBV4-3 and TRBJ1-6, with D perhaps matching TRBD1 (5 bases). V was shortened by 1 base and J by 6 bases, with 19 bases between the two germline ends. The CDR3 sequence is 18 residues long. Per the germline V gene, CDR1 is LGHNA and CDR2 is YSLEER.

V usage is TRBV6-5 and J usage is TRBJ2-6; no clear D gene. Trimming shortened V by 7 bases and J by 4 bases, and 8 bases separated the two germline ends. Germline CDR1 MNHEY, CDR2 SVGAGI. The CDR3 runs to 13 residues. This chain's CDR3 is CASTSQGANVLTF. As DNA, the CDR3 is TGTGCCAGCACATCTCAGGGGGCCAACGTCCTGACTTTC.

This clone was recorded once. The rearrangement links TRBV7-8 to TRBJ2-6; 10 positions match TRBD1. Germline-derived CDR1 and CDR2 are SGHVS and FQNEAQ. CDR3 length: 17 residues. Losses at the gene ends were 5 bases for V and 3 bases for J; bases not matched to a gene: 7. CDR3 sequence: CASSRDRGLYGANVLTF. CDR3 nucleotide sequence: TGTGCCAGCAGCCGAGACAGGGGGCTGTATGGGGCCAACGTCCTGACTTTC. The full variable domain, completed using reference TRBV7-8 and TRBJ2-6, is GAGVSQSPRYKVAKRGQDVALRCDPISGHVSLFWYQQALGQGPEFLTYFQNEAQLDKSGLPSDRFFAERPEGSVSTLKIQRTQQEDSAVYLCASSRDRGLYGANVLTFGAGSRLTVL.

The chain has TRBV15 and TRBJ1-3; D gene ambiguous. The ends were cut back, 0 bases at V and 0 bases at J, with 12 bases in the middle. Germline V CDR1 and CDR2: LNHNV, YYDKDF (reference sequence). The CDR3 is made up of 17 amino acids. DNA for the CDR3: TGTGCCACCAGCAGAGATGGTGTAGCCCACTCTGGAAACACCATATATTTT. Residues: CATSRDGVAHSGNTIYF.

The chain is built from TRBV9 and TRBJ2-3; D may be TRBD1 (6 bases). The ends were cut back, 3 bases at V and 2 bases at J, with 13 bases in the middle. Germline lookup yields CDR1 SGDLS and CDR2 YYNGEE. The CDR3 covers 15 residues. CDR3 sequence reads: CASSALGHHTDTQYF. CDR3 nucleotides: TGTGCCAGCAGCGCATTGGGACACCACACAGATACGCAGTATTTT.

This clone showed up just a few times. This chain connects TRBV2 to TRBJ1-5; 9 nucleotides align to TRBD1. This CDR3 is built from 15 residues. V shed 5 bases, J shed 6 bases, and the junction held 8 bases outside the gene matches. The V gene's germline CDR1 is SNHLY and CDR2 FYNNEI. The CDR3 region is CASSRTGDVSQPQHF. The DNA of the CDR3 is TGTGCCAGCAGTCGGACAGGGGACGTGAGTCAGCCCCAGCATTTT. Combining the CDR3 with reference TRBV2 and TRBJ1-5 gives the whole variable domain EPEVTQTPSHQVTQMGQEVILRCVPISNHLYFYWYRQILGQKVEFLVSFYNNEISEKSEIFDDQFSVERPDGSNFTLKIRSTKLEDSAMYFCASSRTGDVSQPQHFGDGTRLSIL.

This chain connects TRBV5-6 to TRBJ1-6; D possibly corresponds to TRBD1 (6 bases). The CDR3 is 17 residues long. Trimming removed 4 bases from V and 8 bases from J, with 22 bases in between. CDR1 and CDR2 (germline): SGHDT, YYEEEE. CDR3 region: CASSGGGREDLDSPLHF. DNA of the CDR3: TGTGCCAGCAGCGGCGGGGGCAGGGAGGACTTGGATTCACCCCTCCACTTT.

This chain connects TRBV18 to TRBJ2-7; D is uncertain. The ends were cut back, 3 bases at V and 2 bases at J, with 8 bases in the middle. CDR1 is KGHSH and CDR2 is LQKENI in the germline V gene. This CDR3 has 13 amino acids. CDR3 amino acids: CASSPSATYEQYF. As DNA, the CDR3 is TGTGCCAGCTCACCCTCGGCCACCTACGAGCAGTACTTC.